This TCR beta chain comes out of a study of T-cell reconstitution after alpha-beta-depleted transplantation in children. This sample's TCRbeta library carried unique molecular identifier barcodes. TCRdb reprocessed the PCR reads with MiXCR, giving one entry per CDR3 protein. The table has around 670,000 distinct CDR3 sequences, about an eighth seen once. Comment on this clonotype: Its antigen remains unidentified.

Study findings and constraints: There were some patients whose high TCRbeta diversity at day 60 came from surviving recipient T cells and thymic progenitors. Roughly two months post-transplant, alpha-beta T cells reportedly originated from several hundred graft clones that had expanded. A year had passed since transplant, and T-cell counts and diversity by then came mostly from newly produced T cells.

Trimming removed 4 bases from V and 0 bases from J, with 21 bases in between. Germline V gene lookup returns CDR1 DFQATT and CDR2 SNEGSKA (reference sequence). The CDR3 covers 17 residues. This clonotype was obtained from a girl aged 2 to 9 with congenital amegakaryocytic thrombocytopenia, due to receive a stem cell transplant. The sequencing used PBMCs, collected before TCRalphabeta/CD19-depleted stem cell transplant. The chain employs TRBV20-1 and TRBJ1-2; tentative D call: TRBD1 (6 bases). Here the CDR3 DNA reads TGCAGTGCTACCTACGCAACAGGGCTTGCGACTAACTATGGCTACACCTTC. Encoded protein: CSATYATGLATNYGYTF.